This TCR beta chain was recorded in a study of blood T cell repertoires in COVID-19. At the level of the study: Researchers got acute and convalescent COVID-19 samples from the United States, Italy and Spain. The cDNA or gDNA used as material had been derived from T cells, B-cell-depleted T cells, or PBMCs.

Germline values: CDR1 SGHAT, CDR2 FQNNGV. There are 15 residues in the CDR3. Trimming removed 1 base from V and 3 bases from J, with 11 bases in between. Original methodology: Using reference gene primer amplification, nucleated cell counts were estimated. TCRdb keeps only in-frame clones here, not all; method: immunoSEQ multiplex PCR. The V and J calls and clone size are taken from that table; D and trimming were inferred from the DNA. Among about 300,000 clones listed, roughly 88% were seen once. The V and J genes are TRBV11-2 and TRBJ2-3, with D perhaps matching TRBD2 (5 bases). The TCR comes from a woman younger than 45 with COVID-19, enrolled during active disease. The sequencing input was peripheral blood. The CDR3 loop reads CASSLGGFWTDTQYF. CDR3 bases: TGTGCCAGCAGCTTAGGAGGGTTTTGGACAGATACGCAGTATTTT.